This T cell receptor beta chain was identified in a study of a mutant IDH1 vaccine in newly diagnosed glioma. On the study more broadly: Vaccines were first given 4-6 weeks after radiotherapy alone, or with temozolomide cycles.

V was pared by 4 bases and J by 7 bases, with 17 bases between. The CDR3 is 15 residues long. Germline V gene lookup returns CDR1 SEHNR and CDR2 FQNEAQ (reference sequence). Time point in this sample: week 11, during vaccination. Every vaccine dose comprised 300 ug of mutant IDH1 20-mer peptide plus topical imiquimod. Here immunoSEQ multiplex PCR was the method, and the copy in TCRdb shows in-frame clones only, minus some. The sample lists 20,000 to 25,000 clones, 85% to 90% seen once, with around 5.7% in the top ten. On this clone itself: Its antigen remains unknown.

Sequencing was performed on PBMCs, taken from a glioma patient whose treatment included an IDH1 peptide vaccine. The J gene is TRBJ2-1, the V gene TRBV7-9; D possibly corresponds to TRBD2 (6 bases). The clonotype comes from a woman in her thirties or forties with glioma. The CDR3 DNA follows: TGTGCCAGCAGCTACGTCCGTGGAGGGTATAATGAGCAGTTCTTC. Translation gives CASSYVRGGYNEQFF.